This TCR beta chain was profiled in a study of cytomegalovirus exposure and HLA in healthy donors. General study points: According to a later analysis, most TCR beta chains associated with CMV appeared HLA-restricted. According to a later analysis, donors in an Asian-associated ancestry cluster reportedly had fewer N-insertions than the roughly 660-donor mean. In vitro data verified a few CMV-associated chains as specific for CMV antigens. Immune exposure data for these donors was limited to CMV serostatus.

Comment on this clone: No antigen is known for it.

Use of 60 Vbeta and 13 Jbeta primers characterized the PCR. Assay: immunoSEQ multiplex PCR; the TCRdb copy retains only in-frame clones and omits some. This sample's clone table lists 200,000 to 250,000 clones. From germline, CDR1 is ENHRY and CDR2 SYGVKD. The V end lost 9 bases, the J end lost 3 bases, and 11 bases lay between the germline ends. The CDR3 contains 12 residues. The chain carries TRBV10-3 and TRBJ1-2; no definite D call. This receptor was identified in a girl aged 2-10 years in good health and CMV-seropositive. Sequenced sample: PBMCs. In nucleotides, the CDR3 is TGTGCCATTGAGGGAGGCGACTATGGCTACACCTTC. Amino acid sequence: CAIEGGDYGYTF.